The present T cell receptor (beta chain) was sequenced within a study of T-cell reconstitution after alpha-beta-depleted transplantation in children. A TCRbeta library incorporating unique molecular identifiers was prepared. TCRdb reprocessed the PCR reads via MiXCR and lists one record per CDR3 protein. The sample yields roughly 300,000 distinct CDR3 sequences, about 9.9% seen once. Study results and limitations: Surviving thymic progenitors and recipient T cells were the source of high TCRbeta diversity at day 60 in some patients. Diversity and T-cell counts at one year after transplant derived mostly from new T cells.

This clonotype was counted many times. Its antigen remains unknown. Sequenced here: peripheral blood, sampled 180 days after TCRalphabeta/CD19-depleted stem cell transplant. This receptor was identified in a male patient aged 2 to 10 who had a stem cell transplant for chronic granulomatous disease, so the T cells may come from the graft donor.

The CDR3 DNA sequence: TGTGCCAGCAGTTTAATCCCTACCGGGAGGGCCCACAATGAGCAGTTCTTC. Its translation is CASSLIPTGRAHNEQFF. The J gene is TRBJ2-1, the V gene TRBV12-3 or TRBV12-4; 8 bases align to TRBD2. The J segment lost 5 bases and the V segment lost 2 bases, leaving 11 bases of the junction unmatched. CDR3 length equals 17 residues.